Shown below are 27 T cell receptor beta chains from a single sample sequenced in a study of vaccination and CD4 T cells after COVID-19. Their antigens remain unidentified. Treatment indicated: roughly 10-day PBMC culture with coronavirus spike peptide pools or control peptides (ViraFEST assay). An Oncomine TCR Beta short-read assay was used to sequence the DNA from cultured CD4+ T cells. TCRdb called the PCR reads again in MiXCR, with one record for every CDR3 protein. The data show over 10,000 distinct CDR3 sequences, more than 70% seen once. Material: CD4+ T cells from blood, cultured in vitro. The receptor set was obtained from a human donor who had recovered from COVID-19.

The J gene is TRBJ2-5, the V gene TRBV6-1, with a weak D call TRBD2 (6 bases). The V gene lost 6 bases and the J gene lost 2 bases, with 13 bases spanning the gap. CDR3 length: 14 residues. Germline CDR1 reads MNHNS; CDR2 reads SASEGT. Here the CDR3 reads CASSTTGGQETQYF. The CDR3 nucleotides are TGTGCCAGCAGCACAACCGGAGGGCAAGAGACCCAGTACTTC.

This chain links TRBV7-8 with TRBJ2-5; D is perhaps TRBD1 (6 bases). Germline V gene sequence: CDR1 SGHVS, CDR2 FQNEAQ. Between the trimmed V and J ends, which lost 2 bases and 5 bases, there was a span of 12 bases. This CDR3 is built from 14 residues. The CDR3 protein is CASSLRRRGETQYF. In DNA, the CDR3 is TGTGCCAGCAGCTTACGTCGCAGGGGTGAGACCCAGTACTTC. The whole variable domain, remainder taken from reference TRBV7-8 and TRBJ2-5, is GAGVSQSPRYKVAKRGQDVALRCDPISGHVSLFWYQQALGQGPEFLTYFQNEAQLDKSGLPSDRFFAERPEGSVSTLKIQRTQQEDSAVYLCASSLRRRGETQYFGPGTRLLVL.

The rearrangement uses TRBV12-3 or TRBV12-4 and TRBJ2-5; 7 bases are a match to TRBD2. CDR3 size: 15 residues. J was trimmed by 5 bases and V by 5 bases; bases with no gene match: 11. This CDR3 is CASSRWGGIGETQYF. The CDR3 bases are TGTGCCAGCAGTCGGTGGGGGGGAATTGGGGAGACCCAGTACTTC.

The chain combines TRBV20-1 with TRBJ2-3; TRBD2 agrees at 8 bases. Trimming cost V 0 bases and J 7 bases; bases outside gene matches: 9. There are 15 residues in the CDR3. In germline, CDR1 is DFQATT, CDR2 SNEGSKA (reference sequence). The CDR3 here is CSAREAGAFPYTQYF. The CDR3 DNA reads TGCAGTGCTAGAGAAGCGGGAGCCTTCCCATATACGCAGTATTTT.

This clonotype has a handful of counts. The chain employs TRBV19 and TRBJ1-1; unclear D gene. There are 12 residues in the CDR3. V lost 2 bases and J 6 bases, leaving 7 bases between the germline ends. The V gene's germline CDR1 is LNHDA and CDR2 SQIVND (reference sequence). CDR3 coding DNA: TGTGCCAGTAGTATAAGAAGAGCTGAAGCTTTCTTT. Translation: CASSIRRAEAFF.

The rearrangement links TRBV2 to TRBJ2-2; 14 nucleotides align to TRBD2. In germline, CDR1 is SNHLY, CDR2 FYNNEI. The V and J ends lost 7 bases and 5 bases, in that order; junction bases with no gene match: 9. The CDR3 has 17 amino acids. The CDR3 region is CASTRGGTSGSTGELFF. The CDR3 bases are TGTGCCAGCACCCGGGGAGGGACTAGCGGGAGTACCGGGGAGCTGTTTTTT.

This rearrangement joins TRBV2 to TRBJ1-2, with D possibly TRBD1 on 6 matching bases. Germline V CDR1 and CDR2: SNHLY, FYNNEI. Trimming removed 4 bases from V and 4 bases from J, with 13 bases in between. This CDR3 has 14 residues. The CDR3 region has the DNA TGTGCCAGCAGTGGACAGGCGGGTGCCTATGGCTACACCTTC. Encoded protein: CASSGQAGAYGYTF.

J is TRBJ2-2 and V is TRBV7-9, with D possibly being TRBD1 or TRBD2 (6 bases each). Germline loops: CDR1 SEHNR, CDR2 FQNEAQ (reference sequence). The V and J ends lost 8 bases and 4 bases respectively, with 20 bases between them. This CDR3 has 16 residues. The CDR3 here is CASRQVKGGGTGELFF. In DNA form, the CDR3 reads TGTGCCAGCCGCCAAGTCAAGGGGGGCGGCACCGGGGAGCTGTTTTTT.

The chain is built from TRBV20-1 and TRBJ2-1; D assignment may be TRBD1 or TRBD2 (5 bases each). Germline CDR1 reads DFQATT; CDR2 reads SNEGSKA (reference sequence). The V end lost 6 bases, the J end lost 5 bases, and 14 bases lay between the germline ends. The CDR3 extends over 13 amino acids. The CDR3 region is CSALRDRNNEQFF. The DNA for the CDR3 is TGCAGTGCCCTCCGGGACCGAAACAATGAGCAGTTCTTC.

DNA of the CDR3: TGCAGCGTTGTAACGGACACATCCCGCTATGGCTACACCTTC. This codes for CSVVTDTSRYGYTF. The V gene is TRBV29-1, the J gene TRBJ1-2; D is perhaps TRBD1 (5 bases). The CDR3 sequence is 14 residues long. V dropped 4 bases and J dropped 4 bases, with 16 bases sitting between them. Germline V CDR1 and CDR2: SQVTM, ANQGSEA.

The chain carries TRBV5-1 and TRBJ1-6; 8 bases match TRBD1. The CDR3 covers 15 residues. V shed 4 bases, J shed 9 bases, and the junction held 9 bases outside the gene matches. The germline gives CDR1 SGHRS, CDR2 YFSETQ. The CDR3: CASSREDRVGSPLHF. The CDR3 DNA is TGCGCCAGCAGCCGCGAGGACAGGGTCGGTTCACCCCTCCACTTT.

The chain has TRBV20-1 and TRBJ1-5; TRBD1 is a possible D gene (5 bases). Germline V gene lookup returns CDR1 DFQATT and CDR2 SNEGSKA (reference sequence). Trimming stripped 5 bases from V and 6 bases from J, with 17 bases between. The CDR3 is made up of 14 amino acids. CDR3 amino acids: CSAPGGGFGQPQHF. The CDR3 DNA sequence: TGCAGTGCTCCCGGTGGGGGATTTGGTCAGCCCCAGCATTTT.

The gene calls are TRBV20-1 and TRBJ2-5; TRBD2 matches 14 bases. This CDR3 has 16 residues. Germline loops: CDR1 DFQATT, CDR2 SNEGSKA (reference sequence). The ends lost 4 bases at V and 3 bases at J; junction bases unmatched: 7. CDR3 sequence: CSAIGMGLAGEETQYF. CDR3 sequence (DNA): TGCAGTGCTATCGGTATGGGACTAGCGGGAGAAGAGACCCAGTACTTC.

This clonotype was counted a single time. The genes are TRBV6-1 and TRBJ1-5; no definite D call. This CDR3 has 16 residues. V was clipped by 0 bases and J by 3 bases, with 12 bases between them. The V gene's germline CDR1 is MNHNS and CDR2 SASEGT. The chain's CDR3 is CASSEASQLINQPQHF. CDR3 bases: TGTGCCAGCAGTGAAGCCTCCCAGTTGATCAATCAGCCCCAGCATTTT.

V and J are TRBV7-9 and TRBJ2-1; TRBD1 matches at 8 bases. This CDR3 is 12 amino acids long. Germline loops: CDR1 SEHNR, CDR2 FQNEAQ (reference sequence). V lost 11 bases and J lost 12; bases outside the gene matches: 12. CDR3 loop: CAVVVRGRGQFF. In nucleotides, the CDR3 is TGTGCCGTTGTCGTCAGGGGGCGCGGGCAGTTCTTC.

This clonotype occurred once. V and J are TRBV30 and TRBJ1-1; maybe TRBD1 (5 bases). The CDR3 spans 15 residues. V was shortened by 3 bases and J by 1 base, with 15 bases between the two germline ends. Germline loops: CDR1 GTSNPN, CDR2 SVGIG (reference sequence). CDR3 amino acids: CAWRLTVGGNTEAFF. The DNA for the CDR3 is TGTGCCTGGAGGCTGACCGTTGGGGGGAACACTGAAGCTTTCTTT. Supplemented by reference TRBV30 and TRBJ1-1, the full variable domain reads SQTIHQWPATLVQPVGSPLSLECTVEGTSNPNLYWYRQAAGRGLQLLFYSVGIGQISSEVPQNLSASRPQDRQFILSSKKLLLSDSGFYLCAWRLTVGGNTEAFFGQGTRLTVV.

The chain has TRBV7-2 and TRBJ2-5, with D possibly called TRBD1 or TRBD2 (5 bases each). Trimming pared 1 base from V and 4 bases from J, leaving 10 bases between. This CDR3 comprises 14 residues. CDR1 and CDR2 (germline): SGHTA, FQGNSA. CDR3 amino acids: CASSLGDHRETQYF. As DNA, the CDR3 is TGTGCCAGCAGCTTAGGGGACCACCGAGAGACCCAGTACTTC. Full variable domain (remainder filled in from reference TRBV7-2 and TRBJ2-5): GAGVSQSPSNKVTEKGKDVELRCDPISGHTALYWYRQSLGQGLEFLIYFQGNSAPDKSGLPSDRFSAERTGGSVSTLTIQRTQQEDSAVYLCASSLGDHRETQYFGPGTRLLVL.

The CDR3 nucleotides read TGCAGTGCTAGAGTTTTAGGGACAGGGAATCAGCCCCAGCATTTT. Translation gives CSARVLGTGNQPQHF. J is TRBJ1-5 and V is TRBV20-1; 9 nucleotides agree with TRBD1. The CDR3 runs 15 residues. Trimming cost V 1 base and J 4 bases; bases outside gene matches: 5. Germline V gene data show CDR1 as DFQATT and CDR2 as SNEGSKA (reference sequence).

The rearrangement joins TRBV7-8 to TRBJ2-3; 13 bases fit TRBD2. V dropped 5 bases and J dropped 2; count of bases not matched to a gene: 4. CDR1 and CDR2 from the germline V gene are SGHVS and FQNEAQ. The CDR3 extends over 16 amino acids. The CDR3 DNA reads TGTGCCAGCAGCCGACTAGCGGGGGGTCTCACAGATACGCAGTATTTT. Encoded protein: CASSRLAGGLTDTQYF.

The V and J genes are TRBV11-2 and TRBJ2-7, with D perhaps matching TRBD1 (6 bases). The CDR3 covers 15 residues. V was pared by 0 bases and J by 7 bases, with 16 bases between. From germline, CDR1 is SGHAT and CDR2 FQNNGV. The CDR3 DNA is TGTGCCAGCAGCTTAGATCGGGGAAGGGGGATGGAGCAGTACTTC. Protein sequence: CASSLDRGRGMEQYF.

The V and J genes are TRBV10-2 and TRBJ1-2; tentatively, D is TRBD1 (5 bases). The CDR3 covers 13 residues. Looked up from germline, CDR1 is WSHSY and CDR2 is SAAADI. The V end was cut by 4 bases, the J end by 1 base, with 7 bases between. The CDR3 region is CASSGGSNYGYTF. CDR3 nucleotide sequence: TGCGCCAGCAGTGGGGGCAGTAACTATGGCTACACCTTC.

The chain has TRBV2 and TRBJ2-2; D not resolved. The CDR3 spans 13 residues. Germline CDR1 SNHLY, CDR2 FYNNEI. V lost 6 bases, J lost 6 bases, and 11 bases lay in between. The CDR3 DNA follows: TGTGCCAGCAGCGCCAGTGGAGCCGGGGAGCTGTTTTTT. Translation: CASSASGAGELFF.

This clonotype has just one count. V and J are TRBV19 and TRBJ1-5, with no clear D. V gave up 2 bases and J gave up 3 bases, with 11 bases separating them. CDR1 and CDR2 from the germline V gene are LNHDA and SQIVND (reference sequence). The CDR3 has 15 residues. CDR3 in amino acids: CASSIKLTANQPQHF. DNA for the CDR3: TGTGCCAGTAGTATAAAGTTGACTGCCAATCAGCCCCAGCATTTT.

This chain connects TRBV10-1 to TRBJ2-2; D remains ambiguous. The CDR3 runs to 14 residues. Deletions cut 7 bases from V and 5 bases from J, with 14 bases between. Germline CDR1 reads WNHNN; CDR2 reads SYGVQD (reference sequence). The CDR3 loop reads CASTNLQYTGELFF. The DNA for the CDR3 is TGCGCCAGCACGAACTTGCAGTATACCGGGGAGCTGTTTTTT.

V is TRBV27 and J is TRBJ2-7, with D possibly being TRBD1 or TRBD2 (5 bases each). The germline CDR1 and CDR2 sequences are MNHEY and SMNVEV (reference sequence). V shed 3 bases and J shed 2 bases, with 11 bases lying between them. The CDR3 extends over 14 amino acids. The CDR3 DNA follows: TGTGCCAGCAGTTTCCCGGGACGGCCCTACGAGCAGTACTTC. It specifies CASSFPGRPYEQYF.

This chain links TRBV20-1 with TRBJ2-5; tentatively, D is TRBD2 (6 bases). Germline assignment: CDR1 DFQATT and CDR2 SNEGSKA (reference sequence). Deletions cut 3 bases from V and 5 bases from J, with 13 bases between. The CDR3 spans 13 residues. For the CDR3, the DNA is TGCAGTGCTAGTACCGGGAGCTTGGAGACCCAGTACTTC. It codes for CSASTGSLETQYF.

The chain joins TRBV12-3 or TRBV12-4 to TRBJ2-7; D is unclear. The ends were cut back, 3 bases at V and 2 bases at J, with 11 bases in the middle. This CDR3 has 14 amino acids. This CDR3 is CASSFRSGAYEQYF. CDR3 coding DNA: TGTGCCAGCAGTTTCCGCTCCGGAGCCTACGAGCAGTACTTC.